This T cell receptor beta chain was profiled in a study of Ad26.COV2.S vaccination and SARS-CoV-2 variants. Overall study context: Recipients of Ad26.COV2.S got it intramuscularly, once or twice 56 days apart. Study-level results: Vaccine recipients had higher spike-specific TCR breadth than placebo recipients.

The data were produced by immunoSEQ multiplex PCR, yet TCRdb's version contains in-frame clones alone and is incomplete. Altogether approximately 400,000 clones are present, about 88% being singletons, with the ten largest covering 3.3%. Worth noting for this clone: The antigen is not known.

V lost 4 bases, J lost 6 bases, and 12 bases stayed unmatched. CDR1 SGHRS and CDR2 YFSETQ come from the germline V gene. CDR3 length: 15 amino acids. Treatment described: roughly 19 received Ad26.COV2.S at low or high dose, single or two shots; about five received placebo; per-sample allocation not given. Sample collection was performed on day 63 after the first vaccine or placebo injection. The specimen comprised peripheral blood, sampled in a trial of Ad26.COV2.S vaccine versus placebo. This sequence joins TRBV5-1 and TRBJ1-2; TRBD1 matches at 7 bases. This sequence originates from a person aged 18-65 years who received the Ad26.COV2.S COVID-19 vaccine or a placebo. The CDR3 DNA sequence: TGCGCCAGCAGCCGAGAAGGGGGCGCAGTGGATGGCTACACCTTC. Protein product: CASSREGGAVDGYTF.